This T cell receptor (beta chain) comes out of a study of regulatory T cells in long-lasting Graves disease. Study information: To qualify as persistent, Graves' disease required over 5 years of antithyroid drugs with positive TSH receptor antibodies. General study results and limits: Persistent disease was characterized by preferential usage of TRBV28, TRBJ1-2 and TRBJ2-5.

This CDR3 spans 16 amino acids. With 0 bases removed from V and 0 bases from J, the gap between germline ends came to 9 bases. Germline-derived CDR1 and CDR2 are SGHAT and FQDESV (reference sequence). A note on this clonotype: Its specificity is not known.

CDR3-region Arm-PCR and iRepertoire HTBI primers produced the TCR beta libraries. TCRdb reprocessed the multiplex PCR reads with MiXCR, giving one entry per CDR3 protein. The sample gives 300,000 to 500,000 distinct CDR3 sequences, 20% to 25% of which show up once; less than 25% is in the top ten. Time point indicated: persistent/refractory GD, antithyroid drugs over 5 years with positive TRAb. Researchers made the TCR library from RNA that was extracted from PBMCs. Graves' disease diagnosis relied on American Thyroid Association guidelines. Material: peripheral blood mononuclear cells (PBMCs), obtained when the disease was refractory, from a patient treated with antithyroid drugs. The sequence was collected from a female donor with Graves disease. V usage is TRBV11-1 and J usage is TRBJ2-1; a weak D match, TRBD2 (5 bases). CDR3 bases: TGTGCCAGCAGCTTAGCGGGGAGAAGCTCCTACAATGAGCAGTTCTTC. This translates into CASSLAGRSSYNEQFF.